The T cell receptor beta chain under discussion was sequenced for a study of T cells in localized non-small cell lung cancer. Data came from immunoSEQ multiplex PCR; TCRdb stores just in-frame clones and leaves some out. The table has about 19,000 clones, about nine tenths seen once. Study-level points and caveats: Heterogeneity within the tumor remains possible, as just one region underwent sequencing. Uninvolved neighboring lung showed the greatest T cell clonality, exceeding tumor. The study linked higher blood T cell density to longer overall survival. In adjacent lung appeared a median about 57 of the top 100 tumor clones.

CDR1 is SGDLS and CDR2 is YYNGEE in the germline V gene. This CDR3 has 13 residues. Trimming stripped 4 bases from V and 0 bases from J, with 7 bases between. Of note for this clone: Its cognate antigen is unknown.

The sample here was peripheral blood, taken before any cancer treatment. The V and J genes are TRBV9 and TRBJ1-2; D is uncertain. This clonotype was obtained from a male donor at least 60 years old with stage I squamous cell lung carcinoma. CDR3 region: CASSRTANYGYTF. The CDR3 DNA reads TGTGCCAGCAGCCGGACTGCTAACTATGGCTACACCTTC.